This entry describes one T cell receptor (beta chain). No antigen is known for it. Relapses following autologous stem cell transplantation were seen in all patients, with brentuximab vedotin exposure varying. Profiling relied on immunoSEQ multiplex PCR, and the TCRdb table lists in-frame clones only, not all of them. Here the sample spans 10,000 to 15,000 clones, around 90% being singletons. The sample belongs to a study of PD-1 blockade in classical Hodgkin lymphoma. Study-level points and caveats: Before treatment, TCR diversity in newly diagnosed patients was reportedly lower than in healthy donors.

Germline V gene lookup returns CDR1 SGHNT and CDR2 YYREEE (reference sequence). CDR3 size: 15 residues. V lost 1 base and J lost 4, with 11 bases in between. The sequence derives from a human donor with classical Hodgkin lymphoma. This sequence joins TRBV5-4 and TRBJ2-2, with a tentative D call TRBD2 (6 bases). The input for sequencing was peripheral blood mononuclear cells (PBMCs), taken at baseline. CDR3 nucleotide sequence: TGTGCCAGCAGCTTGTCGGGGGTAGGCACCGGGGAGCTGTTTTTT. It is translated as CASSLSGVGTGELFF. The full variable domain, in which reference TRBV5-4 and TRBJ2-2 provide the parts outside the CDR3, is ETGVTQSPTHLIKTRGQQVTLRCSSQSGHNTVSWYQQALGQGPQFIFQYYREEENGRGNFPPRFSGLQFPNYSSELNVNALELDDSALYLCASSLSGVGTGELFFGEGSRLTVL.